This entry lists 28 T cell receptor beta chains sequenced from one sample in a study of glioma-infiltrating T cells after dendritic cell vaccination. Method: immunoSEQ multiplex PCR; TCRdb's copy keeps in-frame clones and lacks some. The data hold around 60,000 clones, with under 90% observed a single time. Specified time point: after dendritic cell vaccination, including at tumor progression/relapse. This specimen was blood, taken after dendritic cell vaccination. The receptors here all came from a human donor with glioblastoma.

The chain combines TRBV4-3 with TRBJ1-5; 11 bases match TRBD1. The CDR3 runs 16 residues. The junction had 6 bases not matched to a gene; V was cut back by 1 base and J by 7 bases. Germline CDR1 LGHNA, CDR2 YSLEER. The CDR3 bases are TGCGCCAGCAGCCAAGGGACAGGGGGCAACCTACAGCCCCAGCATTTT. Its protein product is CASSQGTGGNLQPQHF.

This clone has more than one count but fewer than ten. The chain joins TRBV6-6 to TRBJ1-2; D gene unclear. V gave up 7 bases and J gave up 2 bases, with 11 bases separating them. Germline CDR1 MNHNY, CDR2 SVGAGI (reference sequence). The CDR3 consists of 13 residues. The CDR3 loop is CASNQLSNYGYTF. The CDR3 region has the DNA TGTGCCAGCAACCAGTTATCGAACTATGGCTACACCTTC.

The chain combines TRBV7-2 with TRBJ2-1, with TRBD1 matching 9 bases. This CDR3 is built from 15 residues. CDR1 is SGHTA and CDR2 is FQGNSA in the germline V gene. V lost 4 bases and J lost 10; bases outside the gene matches: 11. DNA of the CDR3: TGTGCCAGCAGCTCCCCGGGACAGGGTGTGAGGGAGCAGTTCTTC. Its protein product is CASSSPGQGVREQFF. Looking up the rest from reference TRBV7-2 and TRBJ2-1 gives the full variable domain: GAGVSQSPSNKVTEKGKDVELRCDPISGHTALYWYRQSLGQGLEFLIYFQGNSAPDKSGLPSDRFSAERTGGSVSTLTIQRTQQEDSAVYLCASSSPGQGVREQFFGPGTRLTVL.

The count of this clone is one. The chain joins TRBV5-6 to TRBJ2-7; unclear D gene. V lost 4 bases and J lost 1, with 12 bases in between. The CDR3 has 14 residues. CDR1 is SGHDT and CDR2 is YYEEEE in the germline V gene. CDR3 protein: CASSSRRGSYEQYF. The CDR3 nucleotides are TGTGCCAGCAGCAGTCGTAGAGGTTCCTACGAGCAGTACTTC.

This chain's CDR3 is CASSADSYNYGYTF. In DNA form, the CDR3 reads TGTGCCAGCAGCGCGGACAGCTATAACTATGGCTACACCTTC. V usage is TRBV13 and J usage is TRBJ1-2; a possible D gene is TRBD1 (6 bases). Per the germline V gene, CDR1 is PRHDT and CDR2 is FYEKMQ (reference sequence). CDR3 length: 14 amino acids. Trimming stripped 5 bases from V and 1 base from J, with 11 bases between.

Regarding this clone: Other DNA sequences within the sample encode an identical CDR3. The CDR3 sequence: CASSPSGGPNNEQFF. The CDR3 DNA reads TGTGCCAGCAGTCCGAGCGGGGGACCTAACAATGAGCAGTTCTTC. The chain has TRBV6-5 and TRBJ2-1, with TRBD2 matching over 8 bases. This CDR3 contains 15 residues. Germline trimming cut 5 bases from V and 5 bases from J; bases unmatched to any gene: 8. Germline-derived CDR1 and CDR2 are MNHEY and SVGAGI.

The chain carries TRBV6-1 and TRBJ2-1; 10 bases line up with TRBD2. V dropped 2 bases and J dropped 2; count of bases not matched to a gene: 12. Germline V lookup: CDR1 MNHNS, CDR2 SASEGT. The CDR3 contains 19 residues. The CDR3 nucleotides are TGTGCCAGCAGTGAAAGAGCCGTGGTAGCGGGGGGCCCCTACAATGAGCAGTTCTTC. Protein product: CASSERAVVAGGPYNEQFF.

The V gene is TRBV11-2, the J gene TRBJ2-3; D uncertain. V shed 4 bases and J shed 0 bases, with 8 bases lying between them. Germline values: CDR1 SGHAT, CDR2 FQNNGV. CDR3 length equals 14 residues. The CDR3 coding sequence is TGTGCCAGCAGCTCTGCGGCTAGCACAGATACGCAGTATTTT. Translated, it gives CASSSAASTDTQYF. Using reference TRBV11-2 and TRBJ2-3 for the parts outside the CDR3, the full variable domain is EAGVAQSPRYKIIEKRQSVAFWCNPISGHATLYWYQQILGQGPKLLIQFQNNGVVDDSQLPKDRFSAERLKGVDSTLKIQPAKLEDSAVYLCASSSAASTDTQYFGPGTRLTVL.

The V gene is TRBV7-8, the J gene TRBJ2-6, with 12 nucleotides matching TRBD1. CDR1 is SGHVS, CDR2 FQNEAQ, per germline. The CDR3 is 18 amino acids. V lost 5 bases to trimming and J lost 1 base; unmatched junction nucleotides: 6. CDR3 in amino acids: CASSMGQGALSGANVLTF. In DNA form, the CDR3 reads TGTGCCAGCAGCATGGGACAGGGGGCGCTTTCTGGGGCCAACGTCCTGACTTTC.

V usage is TRBV5-1 and J usage is TRBJ2-3; TRBD2 agrees at 9 bases. V shed 0 bases, J shed 3 bases, and the junction held 2 bases outside the gene matches. The CDR3 is made up of 15 amino acids. In germline, CDR1 is SGHRS, CDR2 YFSETQ. The CDR3 protein is CASSLGLAGTDTQYF. The CDR3 coding sequence is TGCGCCAGCAGCTTGGGGCTAGCGGGGACAGATACGCAGTATTTT.

This clone has just one count. The chain links TRBV7-3 to TRBJ2-5; D is unclear. The V end was cut by 5 bases, the J end by 4 bases, with 17 bases between. CDR1 is SGHTA and CDR2 is FQGTGA in the germline V gene. The CDR3 has 15 amino acids. The CDR3 DNA reads TGTGCCAGCAGCCCCGATCCCCTAAACTCAGAGACCCAGTACTTC. Its protein is CASSPDPLNSETQYF.

The chain couples TRBV4-1 to TRBJ1-2, with 7 bases fitting TRBD1. The CDR3 runs to 15 residues. Germline values: CDR1 MGHRA, CDR2 YSYEKL. After removal of 1 base from V and 4 bases from J, the junction contained 6 bases not matched to a gene. The CDR3 reads CASSQAPGGSYGYTF. The DNA for the CDR3 is TGCGCCAGCAGCCAAGCCCCAGGGGGAAGCTATGGCTACACCTTC.

The chain joins TRBV6-1 to TRBJ1-5, with TRBD1 matching over 8 bases. This CDR3 is built from 15 residues. V was pared by 7 bases and J by 3 bases, with 8 bases of the junction left unmatched. Germline CDR1 is MNHNS and CDR2 is SASEGT. CDR3 amino acids: CASKQTTGVNQPQHF. DNA for the CDR3: TGTGCCAGCAAACAAACGACAGGGGTCAATCAGCCCCAGCATTTT.

This clone has just a few counts. The chain is built from TRBV6-5 and TRBJ2-1; TRBD2 is a possible D gene (6 bases). The germline CDR1 and CDR2 sequences are MNHEY and SVGAGI. This CDR3 is built from 15 residues. With 7 bases removed from V and 2 bases from J, the gap between germline ends came to 15 bases. CDR3: CASKKTGDTYNEQFF. In DNA, the CDR3 is TGTGCCAGCAAAAAGACGGGGGATACCTACAATGAGCAGTTCTTC.

The CDR3 region has the DNA TGTGCCAGCTCCCCGAAGGAGTATGGCTACACCTTC. Translated: CASSPKEYGYTF. The rearrangement uses TRBV18 and TRBJ1-2; D gene ambiguous. With 6 bases removed from V and 5 bases from J, the gap between germline ends came to 10 bases. CDR1 and CDR2 from the germline V gene are KGHSH and LQKENI. The length of the CDR3 is 12 residues.

CDR3 loop: CASRPYRGESYNEQFF. DNA for the CDR3: TGTGCCAGCAGGCCCTACAGGGGCGAATCCTACAATGAGCAGTTCTTC. V usage is TRBV11-3 and J usage is TRBJ2-1; 7 bases are shared with TRBD1. Germline V gives CDR1 SGHNT, CDR2 YENEEA. This CDR3 spans 16 amino acids. The V and J ends lost 6 bases and 1 base, in that order; junction bases with no gene match: 9.

The chain combines TRBV13 with TRBJ2-7; a possible D gene is TRBD1 (6 bases). Germline V gene data show CDR1 as PRHDT and CDR2 as FYEKMQ (reference sequence). The ends were cut back, 3 bases at V and 3 bases at J, with 9 bases in the middle. The CDR3 is 13 amino acids. DNA for the CDR3: TGTGCCAGCAGCTTGGGGGCCTACTACGAGCAGTACTTC. It translates to CASSLGAYYEQYF. The full variable domain, rest sourced from reference TRBV13 and TRBJ2-7, is AAGVIQSPRHLIKEKRETATLKCYPIPRHDTVYWYQQGPGQDPQFLISFYEKMQSDKGSIPDRFSAQQFSDYHSELNMSSLELGDSALYFCASSLGAYYEQYFGPGTRLTVT.

V is TRBV7-2 and J is TRBJ2-7; TRBD2 is a possible D gene (5 bases). This CDR3 region has 16 residues. Germline V CDR1 and CDR2: SGHTA, FQGNSA. V was cut by 3 bases and J by 5 bases, with 20 bases left in between. The CDR3 coding sequence is TGTGCCAGCAGCTTCGTAACAAACCAAGAGGGTAACGAGCAGTACTTC. Encoded protein: CASSFVTNQEGNEQYF.

This chain joins TRBV7-3 and TRBJ2-3, with D maybe TRBD2 (7 bases). Trimming shortened V by 1 base and J by 7 bases, and 15 bases separated the two germline ends. Germline V gene sequence: CDR1 SGHTA, CDR2 FQGTGA. The CDR3 has 15 amino acids. CDR3 loop: CASSLSGGASNTQYF. The CDR3 bases are TGTGCCAGCAGCTTAAGTGGGGGGGCTTCAAATACGCAGTATTTT.

The chain has TRBV4-2 and TRBJ1-2, with TRBD1 identical over 9 bases. The CDR3 is 14 amino acids. Unmatched junction bases numbered 3, after V lost 4 bases and J lost 3 bases. Germline V lookup: CDR1 LGHNA, CDR2 YNFKEQ. Here the CDR3 reads CASSPGTGHYGYTF. DNA of the CDR3: TGTGCCAGCAGCCCCGGGACAGGGCACTATGGCTACACCTTC.

The gene calls are TRBV30 and TRBJ2-5; D is unclear. From germline, CDR1 is GTSNPN and CDR2 SVGIG (reference sequence). V lost 3 bases and J lost 5, with 10 bases in between. The CDR3 sequence is 12 residues long. CDR3 protein: CAWRHLEETQYF. The CDR3 nucleotides read TGTGCCTGGAGGCACCTCGAGGAGACCCAGTACTTC.

This clone showed up just a few times. The chain links TRBV11-3 to TRBJ1-1; D possibly corresponds to TRBD1 (5 bases). The V end lost 0 bases, the J end lost 4 bases, and 12 bases lay between the germline ends. Germline V CDR1 and CDR2: SGHNT, YENEEA. The CDR3 runs to 15 residues. CDR3 loop: CASSLDPGGFTEAFF. The CDR3 bases are TGTGCCAGCAGCTTAGATCCCGGGGGGTTCACTGAAGCTTTCTTT.

This rearrangement joins TRBV29-1 to TRBJ2-3, with 7 bases fitting TRBD1. CDR3 size: 12 residues. V trimming: 7 bases; J trimming: 0 bases; junction bases outside the gene matches: 1. From germline, CDR1 is SQVTM and CDR2 ANQGSEA. In nucleotides, the CDR3 is TGCAGCGCGGGACAGAGCACAGATACGCAGTATTTT. The encoded protein is CSAGQSTDTQYF.

This chain uses TRBV11-2 with TRBJ2-3; TRBD2 matches at 7 bases. The V segment lost 7 bases and the J segment 2 bases; nucleotides outside the gene matches: 12. CDR1 and CDR2 (germline): SGHAT, FQNNGV. CDR3 length: 16 residues. For the CDR3, the DNA is TGTGCCAGCATGCGCCTGGGGCGGGGGAACACAGATACGCAGTATTTT. Its translation is CASMRLGRGNTDTQYF.

The table lists this clone with a few counts. The V gene is TRBV2, the J gene TRBJ1-4; perhaps TRBD1 as D (5 bases). The CDR3 runs 15 residues. V was shortened by 8 bases and J by 4 bases, with 17 bases between the two germline ends. Germline lookup yields CDR1 SNHLY and CDR2 FYNNEI. This CDR3 is CASLLPTVLNEKLFF. The CDR3 coding sequence is TGTGCCAGCCTCTTACCGACAGTTCTTAATGAAAAACTGTTTTTT.

This clone was recorded only once. This rearrangement joins TRBV7-2 to TRBJ1-4; 9 bases align to TRBD1. This CDR3 comprises 15 residues. CDR1 and CDR2 (germline): SGHTA, FQGNSA. V lost 5 bases, J lost 8 bases, and 9 bases stayed unmatched. The CDR3, as DNA: TGTGCCAGCAGCGCAGTGACAGGGGGTGGGGAAAAACTGTTTTTT. This encodes CASSAVTGGGEKLFF. Together with reference TRBV7-2 and TRBJ1-4, the CDR3 gives the full variable domain: GAGVSQSPSNKVTEKGKDVELRCDPISGHTALYWYRQSLGQGLEFLIYFQGNSAPDKSGLPSDRFSAERTGGSVSTLTIQRTQQEDSAVYLCASSAVTGGGEKLFFGSGTQLSVL.

The CDR3: CASSLLGGGGTGELFF. The CDR3 DNA reads TGTGCCAGCAGCCTACTGGGCGGGGGGGGCACCGGGGAGCTGTTTTTT. The chain carries TRBV7-2 and TRBJ2-2; TRBD2 matches 9 bases. Germline V gives CDR1 SGHTA, CDR2 FQGNSA. The CDR3 has 16 amino acids. J lost 4 bases, V lost 5 bases, and 8 bases had no gene match. The full variable domain, rest sourced from reference TRBV7-2 and TRBJ2-2, is GAGVSQSPSNKVTEKGKDVELRCDPISGHTALYWYRQSLGQGLEFLIYFQGNSAPDKSGLPSDRFSAERTGGSVSTLTIQRTQQEDSAVYLCASSLLGGGGTGELFFGEGSRLTVL.

This clone was detected once. The chain couples TRBV11-2 to TRBJ2-1, with D perhaps matching TRBD2 (6 bases). Germline CDR1 is SGHAT and CDR2 is FQNNGV. The CDR3 has 14 amino acids. The V and J ends lost 2 bases and 3 bases respectively, with 8 bases between them. DNA of the CDR3: TGTGCCAGCAGCTTACGGGGACTCTACAATGAGCAGTTCTTC. Amino acid sequence: CASSLRGLYNEQFF.